This entry features one T cell receptor (beta chain) sequence. Produced via immunoSEQ multiplex PCR; TCRdb's table is partial and in-frame only. The sample consists of 150,000 to 200,000 clones, over 80% of them appearing once. The CDR3 consists of 11 residues. Losses at the gene ends were 5 bases for V and 6 bases for J; bases not matched to a gene: 0. The germline V gene encodes CDR1 DFQATT and CDR2 SNEGSKA (reference sequence). The entry originates in a study of blood T cell repertoires in COVID-19. The specimen was PBMCs or T cells enriched from blood (not recorded which). This rearrangement joins TRBV20-1 to TRBJ2-2; the match to TRBD2 covers 7 bases. This TCR was sampled from a man in his sixties or seventies who had been exposed to COVID-19. CDR3 nucleotide sequence: TGCAGTGCTGGGAGGGCCGGGGAGCTGTTTTTT. Translating gives CSAGRAGELFF.